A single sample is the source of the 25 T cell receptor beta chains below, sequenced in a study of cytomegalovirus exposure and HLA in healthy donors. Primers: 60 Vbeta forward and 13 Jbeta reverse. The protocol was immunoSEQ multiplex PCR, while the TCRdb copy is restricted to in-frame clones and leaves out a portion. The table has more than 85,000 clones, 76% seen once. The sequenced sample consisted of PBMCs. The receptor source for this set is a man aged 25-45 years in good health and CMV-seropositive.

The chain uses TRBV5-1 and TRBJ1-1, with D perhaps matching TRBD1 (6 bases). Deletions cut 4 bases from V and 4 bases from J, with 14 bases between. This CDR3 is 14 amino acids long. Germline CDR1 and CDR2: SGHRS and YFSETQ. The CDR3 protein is CASSLGGEGTEAFF. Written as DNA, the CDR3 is TGCGCCAGCAGCCTAGGGGGGGAAGGCACTGAAGCTTTCTTT. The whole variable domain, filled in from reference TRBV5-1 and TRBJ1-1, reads KAGVTQTPRYLIKTRGQQVTLSCSPISGHRSVSWYQQTPGQGLQFLFEYFSETQRNKGNFPGRFSGRQFSNSRSEMNVSTLELGDSALYLCASSLGGEGTEAFFGQGTRLTVV.

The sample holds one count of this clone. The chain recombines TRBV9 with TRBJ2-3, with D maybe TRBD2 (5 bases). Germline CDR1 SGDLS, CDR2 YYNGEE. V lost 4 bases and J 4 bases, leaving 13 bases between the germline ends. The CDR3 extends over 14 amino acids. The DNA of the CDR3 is TGTGCCAGCAGCCCCCGGTCGAGGGCAGATACGCAGTATTTT. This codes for CASSPRSRADTQYF. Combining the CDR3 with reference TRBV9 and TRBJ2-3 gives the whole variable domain DSGVTQTPKHLITATGQRVTLRCSPRSGDLSVYWYQQSLDQGLQFLIQYYNGEERAKGNILERFSAQQFPDLHSELNLSSLELGDSALYFCASSPRSRADTQYFGPGTRLTVL.

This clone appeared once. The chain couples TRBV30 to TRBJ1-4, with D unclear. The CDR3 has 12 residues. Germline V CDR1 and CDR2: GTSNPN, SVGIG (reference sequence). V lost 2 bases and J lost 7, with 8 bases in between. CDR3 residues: CAWSLGSEKLFF. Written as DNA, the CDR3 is TGTGCCTGGAGTTTGGGGAGTGAAAAACTGTTTTTT.

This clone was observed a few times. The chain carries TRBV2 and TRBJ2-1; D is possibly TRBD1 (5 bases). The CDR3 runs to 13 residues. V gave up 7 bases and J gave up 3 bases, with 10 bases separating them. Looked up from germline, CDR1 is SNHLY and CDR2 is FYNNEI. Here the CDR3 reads CASMTTGYNEQFF. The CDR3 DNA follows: TGTGCCAGCATGACCACAGGCTACAATGAGCAGTTCTTC.

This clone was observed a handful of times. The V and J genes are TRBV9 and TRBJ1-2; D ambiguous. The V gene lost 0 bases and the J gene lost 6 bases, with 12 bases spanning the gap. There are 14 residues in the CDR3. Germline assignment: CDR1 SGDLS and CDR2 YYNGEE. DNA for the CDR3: TGTGCCAGCAGCGTAGCCGGGTTTCAGAATGGCTACACCTTC. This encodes CASSVAGFQNGYTF.

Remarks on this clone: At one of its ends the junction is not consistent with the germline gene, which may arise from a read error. In DNA form, the CDR3 reads TGTTCCAGCAGCTTAGGGGCAGGGGGGTTCGCGAACACTGAAGCTTTCTTT. Translated, it gives CSSSLGAGGFANTEAFF. The V call is TRBV7-9, the J call TRBJ1-1; 7 bases agree with TRBD1. This CDR3 comprises 17 residues. Germline V gene data show CDR1 as SEHNR and CDR2 as FQNEAQ (reference sequence).

The CDR3 region is CASSFSGGGLGQPQHF. The CDR3, as DNA: TGTGCCAGCAGCTTCAGCGGAGGGGGCCTGGGGCAGCCCCAGCATTTT. The chain carries TRBV11-2 and TRBJ1-5; 7 bases align to TRBD1. Germline V CDR1 and CDR2: SGHAT, FQNNGV. The CDR3 is made up of 16 amino acids. Germline trimming cut 3 bases from V and 7 bases from J; bases unmatched to any gene: 12.

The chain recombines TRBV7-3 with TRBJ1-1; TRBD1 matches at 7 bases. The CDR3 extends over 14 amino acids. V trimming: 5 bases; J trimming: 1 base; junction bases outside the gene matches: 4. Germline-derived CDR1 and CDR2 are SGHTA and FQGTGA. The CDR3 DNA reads TGTGCCAGCAGCCCAGCAGGGGGGAACACTGAAGCTTTCTTT. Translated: CASSPAGGNTEAFF.

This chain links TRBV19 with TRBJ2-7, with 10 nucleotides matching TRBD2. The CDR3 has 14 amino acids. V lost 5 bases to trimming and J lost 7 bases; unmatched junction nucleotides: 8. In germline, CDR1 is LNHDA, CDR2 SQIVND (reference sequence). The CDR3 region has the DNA TGTGCCAGTAGTGGACTAGCGGACCCTACGGAGCAGTACTTC. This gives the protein CASSGLADPTEQYF.

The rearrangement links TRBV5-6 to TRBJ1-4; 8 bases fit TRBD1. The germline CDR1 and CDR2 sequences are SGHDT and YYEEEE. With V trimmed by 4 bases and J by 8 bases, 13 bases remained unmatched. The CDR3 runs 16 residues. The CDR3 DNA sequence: TGTGCCAGCAGCCCCCGCCCGGGACAGGCAGTAGAAAAACTGTTTTTT. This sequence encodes CASSPRPGQAVEKLFF.

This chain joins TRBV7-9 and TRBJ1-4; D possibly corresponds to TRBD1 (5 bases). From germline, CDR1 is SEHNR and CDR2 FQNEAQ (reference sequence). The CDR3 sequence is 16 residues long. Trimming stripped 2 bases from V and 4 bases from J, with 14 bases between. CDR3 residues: CASSLNSGRDNEKLFF. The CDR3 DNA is TGTGCCAGCAGCTTAAATTCTGGCAGGGATAATGAAAAACTGTTTTTT. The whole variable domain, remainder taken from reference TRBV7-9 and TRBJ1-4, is DTGVSQNPRHKITKRGQNVTFRCDPISEHNRLYWYRQTLGQGPEFLTYFQNEAQLEKSRLLSDRFSAERPKGSFSTLEIQRTEQGDSAMYLCASSLNSGRDNEKLFFGSGTQLSVL.

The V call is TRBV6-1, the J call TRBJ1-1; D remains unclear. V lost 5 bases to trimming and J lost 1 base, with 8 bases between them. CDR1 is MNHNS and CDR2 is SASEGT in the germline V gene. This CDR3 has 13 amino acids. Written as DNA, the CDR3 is TGTGCCAGCAGTACAGTGACGAACACTGAAGCTTTCTTT. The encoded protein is CASSTVTNTEAFF.

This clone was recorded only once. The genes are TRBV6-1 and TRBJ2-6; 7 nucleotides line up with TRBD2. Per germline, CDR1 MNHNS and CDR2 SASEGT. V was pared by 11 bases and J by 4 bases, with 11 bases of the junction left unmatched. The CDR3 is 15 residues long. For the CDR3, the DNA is TGTGCCTCACTACGCGGGGGAGAAGGGGCCAACGTCCTGACTTTC. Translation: CASLRGGEGANVLTF.

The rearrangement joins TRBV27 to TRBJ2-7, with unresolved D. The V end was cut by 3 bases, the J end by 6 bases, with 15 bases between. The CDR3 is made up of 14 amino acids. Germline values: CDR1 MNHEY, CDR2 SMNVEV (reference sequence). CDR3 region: CASSFRADISEQYF. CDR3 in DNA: TGTGCCAGCAGTTTCCGCGCCGATATTTCCGAGCAGTACTTC.

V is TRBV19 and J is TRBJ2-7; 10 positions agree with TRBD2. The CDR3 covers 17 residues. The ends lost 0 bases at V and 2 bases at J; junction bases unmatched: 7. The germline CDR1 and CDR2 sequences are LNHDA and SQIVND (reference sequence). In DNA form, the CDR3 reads TGTGCCAGTAGTATAGAACGGACTAGCGGTGTTGCCTACGAGCAGTACTTC. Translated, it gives CASSIERTSGVAYEQYF.

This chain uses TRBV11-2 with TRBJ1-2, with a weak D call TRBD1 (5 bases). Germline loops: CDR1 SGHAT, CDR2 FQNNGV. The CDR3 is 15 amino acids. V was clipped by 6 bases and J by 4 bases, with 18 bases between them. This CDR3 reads CASSPLTRVGYGYTF. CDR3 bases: TGTGCCAGCAGTCCCCTTACCAGGGTCGGCTATGGCTACACCTTC.

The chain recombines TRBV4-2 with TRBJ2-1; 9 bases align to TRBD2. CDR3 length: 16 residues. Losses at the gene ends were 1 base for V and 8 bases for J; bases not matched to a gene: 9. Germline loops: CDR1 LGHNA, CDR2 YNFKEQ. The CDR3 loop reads CASSQGGGGAVDEQFF. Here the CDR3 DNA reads TGTGCCAGCAGCCAAGGCGGCGGGGGGGCCGTGGATGAGCAGTTCTTC.

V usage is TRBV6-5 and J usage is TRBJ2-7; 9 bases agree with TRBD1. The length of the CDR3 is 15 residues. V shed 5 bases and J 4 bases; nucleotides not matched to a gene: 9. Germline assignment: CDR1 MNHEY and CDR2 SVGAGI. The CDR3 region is CASSPQTGGRYEQYF. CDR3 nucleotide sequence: TGTGCCAGCAGTCCCCAGACAGGGGGGAGGTACGAGCAGTACTTC.

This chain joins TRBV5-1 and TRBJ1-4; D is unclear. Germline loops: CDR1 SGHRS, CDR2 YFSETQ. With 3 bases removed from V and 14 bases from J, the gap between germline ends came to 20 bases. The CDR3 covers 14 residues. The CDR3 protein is CASSSTPLIGELFF. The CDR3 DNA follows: TGCGCCAGCAGCTCGACCCCGTTAATAGGAGAGCTGTTTTTT. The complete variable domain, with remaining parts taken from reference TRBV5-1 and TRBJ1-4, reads KAGVTQTPRYLIKTRGQQVTLSCSPISGHRSVSWYQQTPGQGLQFLFEYFSETQRNKGNFPGRFSGRQFSNSRSEMNVSTLELGDSALYLCASSSTPLIGELFFGSGTQLSVL.

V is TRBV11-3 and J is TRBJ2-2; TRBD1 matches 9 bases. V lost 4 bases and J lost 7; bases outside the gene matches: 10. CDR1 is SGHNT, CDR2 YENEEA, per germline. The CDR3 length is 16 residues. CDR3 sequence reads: CASSSRDREVIGELFF. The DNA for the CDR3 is TGTGCCAGCAGCTCCCGGGACAGGGAAGTGATCGGGGAGCTGTTTTTT.

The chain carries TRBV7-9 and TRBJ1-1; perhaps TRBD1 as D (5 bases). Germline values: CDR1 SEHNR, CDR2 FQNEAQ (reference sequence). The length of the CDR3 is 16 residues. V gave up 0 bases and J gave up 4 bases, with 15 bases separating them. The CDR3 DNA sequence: TGTGCCAGCAGCTTAGCCGGACGGGGAGGGACCACTGAAGCTTTCTTT. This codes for CASSLAGRGGTTEAFF.

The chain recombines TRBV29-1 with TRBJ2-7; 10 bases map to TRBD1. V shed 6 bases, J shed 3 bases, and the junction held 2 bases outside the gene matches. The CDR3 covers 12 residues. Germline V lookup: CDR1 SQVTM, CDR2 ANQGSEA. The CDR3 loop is CSVGTGVYEQYF. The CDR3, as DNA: TGCAGCGTGGGGACAGGGGTCTACGAGCAGTACTTC.

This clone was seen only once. Here the CDR3 DNA reads TGTGCCAGCAGCTTAGGGGCGGGCGGGGGGCGATCCCACGAGCAGTACTTC. This gives the protein CASSLGAGGGRSHEQYF. V is TRBV11-2 and J is TRBJ2-7; the match to TRBD2 covers 8 bases. Germline V gene sequence: CDR1 SGHAT, CDR2 FQNNGV. This CDR3 has 17 residues. V was pared by 1 base and J by 5 bases, with 13 bases of the junction left unmatched.

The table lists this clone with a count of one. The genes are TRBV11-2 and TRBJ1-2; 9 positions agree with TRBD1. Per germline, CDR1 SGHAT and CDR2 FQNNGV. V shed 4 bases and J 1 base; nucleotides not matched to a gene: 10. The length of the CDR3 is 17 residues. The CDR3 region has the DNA TGTGCCAGCAGCTCCTACGGGACAGGGATCGTTAACTATGGCTACACCTTC. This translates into CASSSYGTGIVNYGYTF.

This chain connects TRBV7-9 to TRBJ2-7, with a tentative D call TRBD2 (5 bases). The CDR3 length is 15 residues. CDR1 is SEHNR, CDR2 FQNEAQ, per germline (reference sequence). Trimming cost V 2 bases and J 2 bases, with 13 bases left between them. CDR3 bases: TGTGCCAGCAGCTTACCCCTCGGAGGTGCCTACGAGCAGTACTTC. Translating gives CASSLPLGGAYEQYF. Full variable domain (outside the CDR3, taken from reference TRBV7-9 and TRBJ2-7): DTGVSQNPRHKITKRGQNVTFRCDPISEHNRLYWYRQTLGQGPEFLTYFQNEAQLEKSRLLSDRFSAERPKGSFSTLEIQRTEQGDSAMYLCASSLPLGGAYEQYFGPGTRLTVT.